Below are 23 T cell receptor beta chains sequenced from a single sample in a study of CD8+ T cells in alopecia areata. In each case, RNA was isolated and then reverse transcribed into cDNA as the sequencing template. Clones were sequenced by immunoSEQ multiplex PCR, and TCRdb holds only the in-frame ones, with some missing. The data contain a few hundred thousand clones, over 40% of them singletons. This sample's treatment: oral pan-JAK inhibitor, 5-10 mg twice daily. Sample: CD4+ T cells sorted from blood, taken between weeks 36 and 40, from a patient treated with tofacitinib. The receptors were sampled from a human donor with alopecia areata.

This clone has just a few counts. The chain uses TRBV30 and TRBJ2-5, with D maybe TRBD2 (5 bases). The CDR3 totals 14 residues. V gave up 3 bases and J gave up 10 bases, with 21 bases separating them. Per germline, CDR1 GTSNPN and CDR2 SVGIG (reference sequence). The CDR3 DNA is TGTGCCTGGAGGTGGAGGCTCCCACAAGGTTACCAGTACTTC. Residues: CAWRWRLPQGYQYF.

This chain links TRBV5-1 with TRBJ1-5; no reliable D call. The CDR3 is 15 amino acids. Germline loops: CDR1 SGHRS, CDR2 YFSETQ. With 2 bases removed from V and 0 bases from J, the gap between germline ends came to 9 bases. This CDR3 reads CASSLEGGSNQPQHF. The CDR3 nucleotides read TGCGCCAGCAGCTTAGAAGGCGGTAGCAATCAGCCCCAGCATTTT.

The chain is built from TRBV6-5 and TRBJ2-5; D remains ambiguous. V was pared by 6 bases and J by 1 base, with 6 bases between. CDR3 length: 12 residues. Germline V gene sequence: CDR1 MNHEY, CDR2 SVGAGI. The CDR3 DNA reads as TGTGCCAGCAGCCAGTTCCAAGAGACCCAGTACTTC. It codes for CASSQFQETQYF.

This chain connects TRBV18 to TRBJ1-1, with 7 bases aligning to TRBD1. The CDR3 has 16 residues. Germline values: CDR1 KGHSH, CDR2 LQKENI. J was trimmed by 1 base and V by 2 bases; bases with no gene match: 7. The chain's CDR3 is CASSPSQGGSNTEAFF. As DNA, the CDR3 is TGTGCCAGCTCACCAAGCCAGGGGGGATCGAACACTGAAGCTTTCTTT. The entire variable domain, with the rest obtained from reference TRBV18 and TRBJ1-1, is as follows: NAGVMQNPRHLVRRRGQEARLRCSPMKGHSHVYWYRQLPEEGLKFMVYLQKENIIDESGMPKERFSAEFPKEGPSILRIQQVVRGDSAAYFCASSPSQGGSNTEAFFGQGTRLTVV.

The CDR3 loop reads CASSLRVTQETQYF. The DNA for the CDR3 is TGCGCCAGCAGCTTGAGAGTTACCCAAGAGACCCAGTACTTC. The rearrangement uses TRBV5-1 and TRBJ2-5; D uncertain. Looked up from germline, CDR1 is SGHRS and CDR2 is YFSETQ. V was clipped by 1 base and J by 1 base, with 8 bases between them. The CDR3 has 14 amino acids.

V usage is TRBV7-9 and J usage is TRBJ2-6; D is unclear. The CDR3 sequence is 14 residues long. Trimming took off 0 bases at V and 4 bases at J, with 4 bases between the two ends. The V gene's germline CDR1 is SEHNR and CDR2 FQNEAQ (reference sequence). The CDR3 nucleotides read TGTGCCAGCAGCTTAGCTCGGGGGGCCAACGTCCTGACTTTC. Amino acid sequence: CASSLARGANVLTF. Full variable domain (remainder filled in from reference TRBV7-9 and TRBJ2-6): DTGVSQNPRHKITKRGQNVTFRCDPISEHNRLYWYRQTLGQGPEFLTYFQNEAQLEKSRLLSDRFSAERPKGSFSTLEIQRTEQGDSAMYLCASSLARGANVLTFGAGSRLTVL.

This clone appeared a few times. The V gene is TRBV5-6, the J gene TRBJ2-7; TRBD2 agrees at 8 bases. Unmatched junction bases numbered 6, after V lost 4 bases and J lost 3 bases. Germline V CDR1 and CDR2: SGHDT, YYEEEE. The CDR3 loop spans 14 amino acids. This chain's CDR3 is CASSLGLEYYEQYF. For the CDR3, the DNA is TGTGCCAGCAGCCTGGGACTAGAGTACTACGAGCAGTACTTC.

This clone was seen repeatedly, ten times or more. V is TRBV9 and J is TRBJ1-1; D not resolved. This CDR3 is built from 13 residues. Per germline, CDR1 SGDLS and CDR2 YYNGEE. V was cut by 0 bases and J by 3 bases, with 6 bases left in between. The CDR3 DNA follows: TGTGCCAGCAGCGTAGTAACGGACACTGAAGCTTTCTTT. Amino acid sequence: CASSVVTDTEAFF.

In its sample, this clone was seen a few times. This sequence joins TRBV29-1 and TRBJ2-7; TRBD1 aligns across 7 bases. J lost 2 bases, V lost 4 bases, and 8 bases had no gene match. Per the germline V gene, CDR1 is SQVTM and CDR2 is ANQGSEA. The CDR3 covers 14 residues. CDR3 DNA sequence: TGCAGCGTTGCTCCGGACAGGATAACCTACGAGCAGTACTTC. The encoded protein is CSVAPDRITYEQYF.

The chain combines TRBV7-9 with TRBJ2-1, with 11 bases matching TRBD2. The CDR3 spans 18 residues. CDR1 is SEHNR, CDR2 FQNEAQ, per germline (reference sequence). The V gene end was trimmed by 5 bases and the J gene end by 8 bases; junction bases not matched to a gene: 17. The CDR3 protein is CASSRREGLAARGDEQFF. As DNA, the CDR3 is TGTGCCAGCAGCCGCCGAGAGGGACTAGCGGCGAGAGGTGATGAGCAGTTCTTC.

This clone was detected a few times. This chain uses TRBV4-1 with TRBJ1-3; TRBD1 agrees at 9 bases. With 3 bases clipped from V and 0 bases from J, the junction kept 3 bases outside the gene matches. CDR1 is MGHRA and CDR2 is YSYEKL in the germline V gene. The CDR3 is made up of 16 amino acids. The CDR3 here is CASSQTGGVSGNTIYF. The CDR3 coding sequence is TGCGCCAGCAGCCAGACAGGGGGAGTCTCTGGAAACACCATATATTTT.

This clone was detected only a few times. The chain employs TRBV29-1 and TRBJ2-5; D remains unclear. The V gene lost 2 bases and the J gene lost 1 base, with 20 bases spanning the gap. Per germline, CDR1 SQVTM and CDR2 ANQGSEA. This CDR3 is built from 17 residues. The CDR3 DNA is TGCAGCGTTGAAATTGGGATCCTATCAGCGCCCCAAGAGACCCAGTACTTC. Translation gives CSVEIGILSAPQETQYF.

The CDR3 DNA reads TGCGCCAGCAGCCAAGGACTAGCGGGAGGAGGAGAGACCCAGTACTTC. Residues: CASSQGLAGGGETQYF. The chain uses TRBV5-1 and TRBJ2-5; 14 bases match TRBD2. Germline CDR1 reads SGHRS; CDR2 reads YFSETQ. CDR3 size: 16 residues. J gave up 4 bases and V 4 bases, and 6 bases lay outside the gene matches.

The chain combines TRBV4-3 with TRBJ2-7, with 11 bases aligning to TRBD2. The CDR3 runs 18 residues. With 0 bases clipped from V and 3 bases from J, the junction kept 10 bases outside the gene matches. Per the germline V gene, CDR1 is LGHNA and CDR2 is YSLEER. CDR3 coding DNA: TGCGCCAGCAGCCAAGATTCGAGGGGGACTAGCGGCCTCTACGAGCAGTACTTC. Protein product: CASSQDSRGTSGLYEQYF.

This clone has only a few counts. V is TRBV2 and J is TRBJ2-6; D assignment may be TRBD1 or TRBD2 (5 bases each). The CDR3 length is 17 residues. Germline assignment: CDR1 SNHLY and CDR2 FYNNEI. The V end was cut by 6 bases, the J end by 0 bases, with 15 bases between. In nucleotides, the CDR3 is TGTGCCAGCAGCGCGACGGGGCCGAGCTCTGGGGCCAACGTCCTGACTTTC. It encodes CASSATGPSSGANVLTF.

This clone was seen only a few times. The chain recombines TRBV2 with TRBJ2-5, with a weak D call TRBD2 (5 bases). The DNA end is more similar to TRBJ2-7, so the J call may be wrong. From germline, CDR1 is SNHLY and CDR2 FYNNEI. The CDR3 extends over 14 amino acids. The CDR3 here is CASSEMNQRGEQYF. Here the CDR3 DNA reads TGTGCCAGCAGTGAGATGAACCAACGGGGCGAGCAGTACTTC.

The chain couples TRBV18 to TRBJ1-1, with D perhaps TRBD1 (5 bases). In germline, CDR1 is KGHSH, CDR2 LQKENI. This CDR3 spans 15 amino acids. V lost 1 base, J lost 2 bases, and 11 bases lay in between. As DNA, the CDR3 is TGTGCCAGCTCACCACTAGGAGGGACCAACACTGAAGCTTTCTTT. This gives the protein CASSPLGGTNTEAFF.

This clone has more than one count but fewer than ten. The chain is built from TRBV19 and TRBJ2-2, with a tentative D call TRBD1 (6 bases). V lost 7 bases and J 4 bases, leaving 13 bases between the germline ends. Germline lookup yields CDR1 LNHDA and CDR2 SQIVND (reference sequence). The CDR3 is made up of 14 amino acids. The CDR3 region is CASTGTHGTGELFF. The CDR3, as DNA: TGTGCCAGTACAGGGACACACGGCACCGGGGAGCTGTTTTTT.

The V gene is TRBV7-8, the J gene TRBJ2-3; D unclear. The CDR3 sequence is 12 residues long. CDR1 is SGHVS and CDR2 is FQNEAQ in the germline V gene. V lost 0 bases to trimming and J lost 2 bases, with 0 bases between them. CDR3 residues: CASSLATDTQYF. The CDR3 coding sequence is TGTGCCAGCAGCTTAGCCACAGATACGCAGTATTTT.

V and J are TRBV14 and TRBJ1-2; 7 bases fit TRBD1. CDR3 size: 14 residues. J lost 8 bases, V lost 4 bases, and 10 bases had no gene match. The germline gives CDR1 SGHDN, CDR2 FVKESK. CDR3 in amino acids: CASSRVGTDKGYTF. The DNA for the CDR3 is TGTGCCAGCAGCCGAGTCGGGACAGACAAGGGCTACACCTTC.

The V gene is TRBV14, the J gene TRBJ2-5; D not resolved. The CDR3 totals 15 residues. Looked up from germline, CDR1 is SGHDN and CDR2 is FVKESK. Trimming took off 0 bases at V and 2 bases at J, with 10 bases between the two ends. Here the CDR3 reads CASSQDWIRQETQYF. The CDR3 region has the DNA TGTGCCAGCAGCCAAGATTGGATTAGACAAGAGACCCAGTACTTC.

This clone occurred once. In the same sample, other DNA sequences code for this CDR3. CDR3 sequence: CAWGEPTDTQYF. As DNA, the CDR3 is TGTGCCTGGGGCGAGCCCACAGATACGCAGTATTTT. The chain carries TRBV30 and TRBJ2-3; D not certain. Deletions cut 5 bases from V and 2 bases from J, with 8 bases between. Germline CDR1 is GTSNPN and CDR2 is SVGIG (reference sequence). CDR3 length equals 12 residues.

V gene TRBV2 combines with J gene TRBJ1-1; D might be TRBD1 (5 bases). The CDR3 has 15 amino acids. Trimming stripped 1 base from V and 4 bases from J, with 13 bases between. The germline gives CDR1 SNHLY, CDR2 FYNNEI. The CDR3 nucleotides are TGTGCCAGCAGTGAAGGGCAGGGCGGGAGCACTGAAGCTTTCTTT. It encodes CASSEGQGGSTEAFF.